These 5 T cell receptor beta chains were all obtained from the same sample, sequenced in a study of T cell responses to AZD1222 COVID-19 vaccine. Clones were read by immunoSEQ multiplex PCR, and TCRdb kept only the in-frame ones, dropping some. Of tens of thousands of clones in the sample, roughly 87% were seen once. Sample: peripheral blood, taken 28 days after the second AZD1222 dose. These receptors all stem from an adult who received the AZD1222 COVID-19 vaccine.

The genes are TRBV19 and TRBJ1-1; weak D call: TRBD1 (6 bases). CDR1 and CDR2 from the germline V gene are LNHDA and SQIVND (reference sequence). Trimming took 3 bases from V and 6 from J, leaving 8 bases between them. The CDR3 runs 12 residues. In nucleotides, the CDR3 is TGTGCCAGTAGTATGGGGGCCTCTGAAGCTTTCTTT. Translation: CASSMGASEAFF.

The chain carries TRBV20-1 and TRBJ2-3; perhaps TRBD1 as D (5 bases). This CDR3 has 11 residues. V was cut by 8 bases and J by 4 bases, with 10 bases left in between. Germline CDR1 reads DFQATT; CDR2 reads SNEGSKA (reference sequence). In DNA, the CDR3 is TGCAGTCCTCAGGGTGCAGATACGCAGTATTTT. This encodes CSPQGADTQYF.

This chain uses TRBV10-2 with TRBJ1-3; D is perhaps TRBD1 (5 bases). Deletions cut 4 bases from V and 0 bases from J, with 10 bases between. CDR1 is WSHSY, CDR2 SAAADI, per germline. The CDR3 runs 15 residues. This CDR3 is CASSGQGSSGNTIYF. CDR3 nucleotide sequence: TGCGCCAGCAGTGGGCAGGGTTCCTCTGGAAACACCATATATTTT.

The chain uses TRBV3-1 (or the pseudogene TRBV3-2) and TRBJ2-3; TRBD1 or TRBD2 may be the D gene (6 bases each). Trimming removed 2 bases at V and 3 bases at J, with 15 bases between. Germline assignment: CDR1 LGHDT and CDR2 YNNKEL (reference sequence). This CDR3 spans 16 amino acids. The CDR3 protein is CASSQSGASKTDTQYF. CDR3 nucleotide sequence: TGTGCCAGCAGCCAATCGGGGGCCTCGAAGACAGATACGCAGTATTTT.

V gene TRBV15 combines with J gene TRBJ1-1; D gene uncertain. Germline lookup yields CDR1 LNHNV and CDR2 YYDKDF (reference sequence). The CDR3 contains 12 residues. Trimming took off 3 bases at V and 3 bases at J, with 5 bases between the two ends. The CDR3 spells CATSRADTEAFF. CDR3 coding DNA: TGTGCCACCAGCAGGGCGGACACTGAAGCTTTCTTT.